This passage covers 23 T cell receptor beta chains from one sample sequenced in a study of T cell repertoires in cytomegalovirus infection. TCRdb reanalysed the reads using MiXCR and keeps one entry per CDR3 protein. The sample carries under 200,000 distinct CDR3 sequences, 8% to 10% recorded once. The sequenced material came from PBMCs. These receptors originate from a human donor in good health (CMV status not recorded). Some clones in this sample may be carry-over from other donors' samples.

In this sample, this clonotype turned up many times. The chain joins TRBV20-1 to TRBJ2-7; D is perhaps TRBD1 (5 bases). The length of the CDR3 is 15 residues. Trimming cost V 4 bases and J 0 bases, with 16 bases left between them. From germline, CDR1 is DFQATT and CDR2 SNEGSKA (reference sequence). The CDR3 region has the DNA TGCAGTGCTAACCCCAGCAGGGCGAGCTCCTACGAGCAGTACTTC. This codes for CSANPSRASSYEQYF.

This clonotype occurred a few times. This chain uses TRBV28 with TRBJ2-3; D remains ambiguous. Germline values: CDR1 MDHEN, CDR2 SYDVKM. V was pared by 4 bases and J by 0 bases, with 14 bases between. The CDR3 loop spans 16 amino acids. The CDR3 DNA is TGTGCCAGCAGTTCTCCTAGTTCCCCTAGCACAGATACGCAGTATTTT. The encoded protein is CASSSPSSPSTDTQYF.

This clonotype was detected ten times or more. The CDR3: CASSSGLAGVNEQFF. The CDR3 coding sequence is TGTGCCAGCAGCTCCGGACTAGCGGGAGTAAATGAGCAGTTCTTC. V usage is TRBV5-5 and J usage is TRBJ2-1; 13 bases match TRBD2. The CDR3 length is 15 residues. With V trimmed by 3 bases and J by 7 bases, 4 bases remained unmatched. Germline CDR1 is SGHKS and CDR2 is YYEKEE (reference sequence).

At least ten counts were recorded for this clonotype. The chain joins TRBV7-8 to TRBJ2-7, with D perhaps TRBD1 (7 bases). Trimming stripped 10 bases from V and 0 bases from J, with 16 bases between. CDR3 size: 14 residues. Germline CDR1 reads SGHVS; CDR2 reads FQNEAQ. Here the CDR3 reads CAIRRGPSSYEQYF. CDR3 in DNA: TGTGCCATCCGGAGGGGGCCCAGCTCCTACGAGCAGTACTTC.

Many counts were recorded for this clonotype. V and J are TRBV6-2 or TRBV6-3 and TRBJ2-1, with unresolved D. The CDR3 has 16 amino acids. The V and J ends lost 8 bases and 4 bases respectively, with 21 bases between them. Germline CDR1 is MNHEY and CDR2 is SVGEGT. The CDR3 DNA reads as TGTGCCAGCTCCTCGAAGACATCGATACGGTACAATGAGCAGTTCTTC. It specifies CASSSKTSIRYNEQFF.

The sample holds many counts of this clonotype. The chain couples TRBV4-3 to TRBJ2-7, with 10 bases lining up with TRBD2. The V gene end was trimmed by 0 bases and the J gene end by 5 bases; junction bases not matched to a gene: 7. This CDR3 is 16 amino acids long. The germline V gene encodes CDR1 LGHNA and CDR2 YSLEER. In DNA, the CDR3 is TGCGCCAGCAGCCAAGATCGAAGCGGGAGGGGCCACGAGCAGTACTTC. Translation gives CASSQDRSGRGHEQYF.

There are a few counts of this clonotype. The chain recombines TRBV28 with TRBJ1-1; possibly TRBD1 for D (6 bases). Trimming cost V 8 bases and J 8 bases, with 18 bases left between them. Per the germline V gene, CDR1 is MDHEN and CDR2 is SYDVKM. This CDR3 spans 13 amino acids. CDR3 loop: CASGQLQGVEAFF. The CDR3 coding sequence is TGTGCCAGCGGCCAATTACAGGGCGTAGAAGCTTTCTTT.

This clonotype was counted ten times or more. The chain links TRBV6-2 or TRBV6-3 to TRBJ1-1; 7 bases are a match to TRBD1. Per germline, CDR1 MNHEY and CDR2 SVGEGT. Trimming removed 5 bases from V and 2 bases from J; junction bases left unmatched: 17. The CDR3 spans 18 residues. The CDR3 here is CASSPMPPGTETNTEAFF. In DNA form, the CDR3 reads TGTGCCAGCAGTCCTATGCCCCCCGGGACAGAAACTAACACTGAAGCTTTCTTT.

CDR3 DNA: TGCAGTGCTAGCGGACTAGCGGGCGACAATGAGCAGTTCTTC. Its protein is CSASGLAGDNEQFF. This chain uses TRBV20-1 with TRBJ2-1, with 11 bases that match TRBD2. V was clipped by 3 bases and J by 5 bases; unmatched bases: 3. The length of the CDR3 is 14 residues. Germline V CDR1 and CDR2: DFQATT, SNEGSKA (reference sequence).

This clonotype has a handful of counts. The chain couples TRBV9 to TRBJ2-1, with D possibly matching TRBD2 (5 bases). Trimming removed 0 bases from V and 0 bases from J, with 13 bases in between. This CDR3 has 17 amino acids. Germline V gene data show CDR1 as SGDLS and CDR2 as YYNGEE. CDR3 sequence: CASSVGISGSSYNEQFF. CDR3 DNA: TGTGCCAGCAGCGTAGGAATCTCGGGAAGCTCCTACAATGAGCAGTTCTTC.

The chain recombines TRBV2 with TRBJ2-3, with D possibly matching TRBD1 (6 bases). Deletions cut 3 bases from V and 2 bases from J, with 9 bases between. Germline CDR1 and CDR2: SNHLY and FYNNEI. The CDR3 spans 14 residues. The CDR3 protein is CASSDPGATDTQYF. The CDR3, as DNA: TGTGCCAGCAGTGATCCAGGGGCCACAGATACGCAGTATTTT.

In its sample, this clonotype was seen many times. V usage is TRBV5-1 and J usage is TRBJ2-3; possibly TRBD1 or TRBD2 for D (7 bases each). V gave up 3 bases and J gave up 2 bases, with 16 bases separating them. The V gene's germline CDR1 is SGHRS and CDR2 YFSETQ. CDR3 length equals 16 residues. The CDR3 region has the DNA TGCGCCAGCAGCTCAGGGCAGGGGGGGCACACAGATACGCAGTATTTT. Residues: CASSSGQGGHTDTQYF.

This clonotype was recorded many times. The chain joins TRBV7-9 to TRBJ1-1, with 7 bases that match TRBD1. The CDR3 consists of 14 residues. Trimming at V came to 5 bases and at J to 2 bases, leaving 5 bases not matched to a gene. Per germline, CDR1 SEHNR and CDR2 FQNEAQ (reference sequence). CDR3 region: CASSLGQANTEAFF. In nucleotides, the CDR3 is TGTGCCAGCAGCCTCGGACAGGCAAACACTGAAGCTTTCTTT.

The chain links TRBV15 to TRBJ1-5, with D perhaps TRBD1 (6 bases). The CDR3 runs 17 residues. V lost 0 bases and J lost 4, with 16 bases in between. Germline CDR1 and CDR2: LNHNV and YYDKDF (reference sequence). CDR3 coding DNA: TGTGCCACCAGCAGAGACCGGGGCCGAGGGGGAAATCAGCCCCAGCATTTT. This encodes CATSRDRGRGGNQPQHF.

There are many counts of this clonotype. CDR3 region: CASSLASSRTVLRTQYF. The CDR3 DNA sequence: TGTGCCAGCAGTTTAGCATCTTCCCGGACGGTTTTGAGGACCCAGTACTTC. The chain carries TRBV28 and TRBJ2-5; D is unresolved. The CDR3 is 17 residues long. Trimming pared 2 bases from V and 7 bases from J, leaving 23 bases between. Per the germline V gene, CDR1 is MDHEN and CDR2 is SYDVKM.

This clonotype was counted only a few times. This chain joins TRBV11-2 and TRBJ2-2; D may be TRBD2 (6 bases). CDR3 size: 16 residues. Trimming took off 1 base at V and 5 bases at J, with 14 bases between the two ends. From germline, CDR1 is SGHAT and CDR2 FQNNGV. CDR3 in amino acids: CASSLVASAGTGELFF. In DNA, the CDR3 is TGTGCCAGCAGCTTAGTCGCTAGCGCTGGTACCGGGGAGCTGTTTTTT.

A word on this clonotype: It may be a read error: a sequence one base away is much more abundant. V usage is TRBV7-8 and J usage is TRBJ2-1; 8 bases match TRBD2. This CDR3 comprises 16 residues. In germline, CDR1 is SGHVS, CDR2 FQNEAQ. The CDR3 bases are TGTCCCAGCAGCTTATTAAGTAGCGGGGCTAAGAATGAGCAGTTCTTC. This encodes CPSSLLSSGAKNEQFF.

This clonotype has a handful of counts. This chain links TRBV6-6 with TRBJ2-1; 13 bases agree with TRBD2. CDR1 and CDR2 from the germline V gene are MNHNY and SVGAGI (reference sequence). The CDR3 runs to 16 residues. J was trimmed by 6 bases and V by 7 bases; bases with no gene match: 9. The CDR3 is CASTQTSGGTSNEQFF. In DNA form, the CDR3 reads TGTGCCAGCACCCAGACTAGCGGGGGGACCTCCAATGAGCAGTTCTTC.

This clonotype was seen at least ten times. The V and J genes are TRBV7-2 and TRBJ1-2; 11 nucleotides match TRBD1. The CDR3 loop spans 15 amino acids. V lost 3 bases, J lost 8 bases, and 8 bases stayed unmatched. Germline assignment: CDR1 SGHTA and CDR2 FQGNSA. CDR3 nucleotides: TGTGCCAGCAGCTTTAGTGGACAGGGGGCGCAGGGCTACACCTTC. This codes for CASSFSGQGAQGYTF.

Remarks on this clonotype: A much larger clone differs by one base, so this may be a read error. The rearrangement links TRBV19 to TRBJ1-1, with D tentatively TRBD1 (5 bases). V was pared by 10 bases and J by 1 base, with 10 bases between. Germline assignment: CDR1 LNHDA and CDR2 SQIVND (reference sequence). CDR3 length: 12 amino acids. CDR3 bases: TGTGCCATCGACAGTAAGAACACTGAAGCTTTCTTT. Protein: CAIDSKNTEAFF.

This clonotype has at least ten counts. This chain links TRBV6-2 or TRBV6-3 with TRBJ2-3, with TRBD2 matching over 7 bases. The CDR3 spans 16 residues. Looked up from germline, CDR1 is MNHEY and CDR2 is SVGEGT. V shed 5 bases, J shed 3 bases, and the junction held 11 bases outside the gene matches. CDR3 bases: TGTGCCAGCAGTGAGGGGCTAGCGGTTTCGACAGATACGCAGTATTTT. It yields the protein CASSEGLAVSTDTQYF.

This clonotype was recorded many times. V and J are TRBV5-1 and TRBJ2-2; 9 bases align to TRBD2. V was clipped by 0 bases and J by 2 bases; unmatched bases: 8. Looked up from germline, CDR1 is SGHRS and CDR2 is YFSETQ. There are 18 residues in the CDR3. CDR3 bases: TGCGCCAGCAGCTTGGCCGGTAGCGGGAGTGGAAACACCGGGGAGCTGTTTTTT. It codes for CASSLAGSGSGNTGELFF.

Many counts were recorded for this clonotype. V gene TRBV7-9 combines with J gene TRBJ1-1, with D possibly being TRBD1 (6 bases). Between the trimmed V and J ends, which lost 5 bases and 1 base, there was a span of 11 bases. The length of the CDR3 is 14 residues. CDR1 and CDR2 from the germline V gene are SEHNR and FQNEAQ (reference sequence). The CDR3 is CASSLVGANTEAFF. The CDR3 bases are TGTGCCAGCAGCCTGGTGGGGGCGAACACTGAAGCTTTCTTT.